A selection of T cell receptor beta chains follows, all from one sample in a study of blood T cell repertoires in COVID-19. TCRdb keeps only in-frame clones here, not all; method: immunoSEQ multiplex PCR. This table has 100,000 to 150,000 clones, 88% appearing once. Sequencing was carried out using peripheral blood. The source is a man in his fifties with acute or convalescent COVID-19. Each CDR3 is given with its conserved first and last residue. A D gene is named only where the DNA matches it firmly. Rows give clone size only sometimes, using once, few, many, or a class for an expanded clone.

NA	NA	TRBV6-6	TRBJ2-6	CASSPDIRTESSGANVLTF	TGTGCCAGCAGTCCGGACATTAGGACAGAAAGCTCTGGGGCCAACGTCCTGACTTTC
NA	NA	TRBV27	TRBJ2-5	CASSRMDGRGETQYF	TGTGCCAGCAGTCGGATGGACGGTCGGGGAGAGACCCAGTACTTC
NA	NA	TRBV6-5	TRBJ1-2	CASSPQGNYGYTF	TGTGCCAGCAGCCCCCAGGGTAACTATGGCTACACCTTC
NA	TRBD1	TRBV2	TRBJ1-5	CASSGTGTGTQPQHF	TGTGCCAGCAGTGGCACCGGGACAGGAACCCAGCCCCAGCATTTT
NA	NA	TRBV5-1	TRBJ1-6	CASSLETRNNSPLHF	TGCGCCAGCAGCTTGGAGACACGCAATAATTCACCCCTCCACTTT
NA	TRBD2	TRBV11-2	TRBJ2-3	CASSLGLAGVTDTQYF	TGTGCCAGCAGCTTAGGACTAGCGGGAGTAACAGATACGCAGTATTTT
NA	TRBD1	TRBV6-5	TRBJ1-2	CASSWTFPGQGFGYTF	TGTGCCAGCAGTTGGACCTTTCCGGGACAGGGCTTTGGCTACACCTTC
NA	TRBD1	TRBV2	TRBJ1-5	CASSVEGAYQPQHF	TGTGCCAGCAGTGTTGAGGGGGCATATCAGCCCCAGCATTTT
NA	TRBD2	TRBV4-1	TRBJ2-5	CASSQAPGGPQETQYF	TGCGCCAGCAGCCAAGCTCCGGGAGGACCCCAAGAGACCCAGTACTTC
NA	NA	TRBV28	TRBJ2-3	CASSLFRDTDTQYF	TGTGCCAGCAGTTTATTCAGGGACACAGATACGCAGTATTTT
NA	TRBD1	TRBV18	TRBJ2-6	CASSRTGGAGANVLTF	TGTGCCAGCTCCCGTACAGGGGGCGCTGGGGCCAACGTCCTGACTTTC
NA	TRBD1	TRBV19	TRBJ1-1	CASSFSPGQGANTEAFF	TGTGCCAGTAGTTTCTCCCCGGGACAGGGTGCGAACACTGAAGCTTTCTTT
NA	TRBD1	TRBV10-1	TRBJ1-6	CASSESRAGGNSPLHF	TGCGCCAGCAGTGAGTCGAGGGCAGGGGGTAATTCACCCCTCCACTTT
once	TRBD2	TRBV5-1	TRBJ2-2	CASSLPTSGGAGELFF	TGCGCCAGCAGCCTCCCGACTAGCGGGGGGGCCGGGGAGCTGTTTTTT
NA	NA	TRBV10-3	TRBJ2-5	CAISESKTEETQYF	TGTGCCATCAGTGAGTCGAAGACTGAAGAGACCCAGTACTTC
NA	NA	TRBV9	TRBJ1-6	CASSVEAQNSPLHF	TGTGCCAGCAGCGTTGAAGCGCAAAATTCACCCCTCCACTTT
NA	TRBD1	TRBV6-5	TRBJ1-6	CASSYWTGANSPLHF	TGTGCCAGCAGTTACTGGACAGGGGCCAATTCACCCCTCCACTTT